This TCR beta chain was profiled in a study of T-cell reconstitution after alpha-beta-depleted transplantation in children. Study findings and constraints: At around two months after transplant, the alpha-beta T cells were reportedly derived from several hundred expanded clones that came from non-depleted graft cells.

In the case of this clonotype: Its antigen is currently unknown.

This CDR3 comprises 15 residues. The junction had 8 bases not matched to a gene; V was cut back by 2 bases and J by 7 bases. The germline V gene encodes CDR1 DFQATT and CDR2 SNEGSKA (reference sequence). Preparing the TCRbeta library involved the use of unique molecular identifiers. TCRdb ran MiXCR on the PCR reads and lists one entry per CDR3 protein. The table lists 500,000 to 600,000 distinct CDR3 sequences, 25% to 30% of them singletons. The origin of this receptor is a boy younger than two with Wiskott-Aldrich syndrome, due to receive a stem cell transplant. This sample comprised PBMCs, obtained before TCRalphabeta/CD19-depleted stem cell transplant. The rearrangement uses TRBV20-1 and TRBJ2-1, with 10 bases fitting TRBD2. CDR3 in DNA: TGCAGTGCTAGATTCCTAGCGGGAGATTATAATGAGCAGTTCTTC. It is translated as CSARFLAGDYNEQFF.